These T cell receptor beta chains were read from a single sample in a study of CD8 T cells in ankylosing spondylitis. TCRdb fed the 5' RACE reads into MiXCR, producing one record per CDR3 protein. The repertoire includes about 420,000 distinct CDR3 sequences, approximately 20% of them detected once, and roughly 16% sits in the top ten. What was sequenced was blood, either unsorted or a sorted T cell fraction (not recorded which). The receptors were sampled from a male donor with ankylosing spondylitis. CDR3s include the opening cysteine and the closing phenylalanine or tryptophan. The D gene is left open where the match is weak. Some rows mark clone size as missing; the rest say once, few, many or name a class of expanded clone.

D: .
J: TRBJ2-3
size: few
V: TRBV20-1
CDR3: CSAPGASGFTDTQYF
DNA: TGCAGTGCCCCGGGGGCTAGCGGATTCACAGATACGCAGTATTTT

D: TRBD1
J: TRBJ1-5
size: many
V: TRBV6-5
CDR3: CASSSIQGGSNQPQHF
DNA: TGTGCCAGCAGTTCTATCCAGGGGGGCAGCAATCAGCCCCAGCATTTT

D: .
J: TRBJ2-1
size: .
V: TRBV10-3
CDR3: CAITSGRSSYNEQFF
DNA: TGTGCCATCACCTCGGGCCGAAGCTCCTACAATGAGCAGTTCTTC

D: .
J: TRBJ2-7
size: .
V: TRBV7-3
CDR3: CASSPGPFYEQYF
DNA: TGTGCCAGCAGCCCTGGACCGTTCTACGAGCAGTACTTC

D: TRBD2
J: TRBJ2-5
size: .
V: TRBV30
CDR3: CAWSPGGLAGLEETQYF
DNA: TGTGCCTGGAGCCCGGGGGGTCTAGCGGGACTAGAAGAGACCCAGTACTTC

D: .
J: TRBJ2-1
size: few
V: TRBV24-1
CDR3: CATSEQGSNEQFF
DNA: TGTGCCACCAGTGAACAGGGTTCCAATGAGCAGTTCTTC

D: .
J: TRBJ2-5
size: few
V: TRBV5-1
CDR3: CASSFLAGETQYF
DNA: TGCGCCAGCAGCTTTCTGGCGGGAGAGACCCAGTACTTC

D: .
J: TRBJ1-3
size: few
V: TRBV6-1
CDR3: CASSARGPFGNTIYF
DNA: TGTGCCAGCAGTGCCCGAGGACCGTTCGGAAACACCATATATTTT

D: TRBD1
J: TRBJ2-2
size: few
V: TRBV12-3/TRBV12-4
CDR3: CASRDRGKSGELFF
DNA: TGTGCCAGCAGGGACAGGGGCAAGTCCGGGGAGCTGTTTTTT

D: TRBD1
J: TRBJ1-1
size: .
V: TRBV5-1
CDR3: CASSAGQGRTEAFF
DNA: TGCGCCAGCAGCGCTGGACAGGGGAGAACTGAAGCTTTCTTT

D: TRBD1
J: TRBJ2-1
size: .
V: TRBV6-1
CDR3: CASIAGRGFGEQFF
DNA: TGTGCCAGCATCGCCGGCAGGGGGTTCGGTGAGCAGTTCTTC

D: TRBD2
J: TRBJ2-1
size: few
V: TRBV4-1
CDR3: CASSQDRGAGGPNEQFF
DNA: TGCGCCAGCAGCCAAGATCGGGGGGCGGGAGGGCCCAATGAGCAGTTCTTC

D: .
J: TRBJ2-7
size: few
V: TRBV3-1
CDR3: CASSLQELDEQYF
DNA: TGTGCCAGCAGCCTGCAGGAACTCGACGAGCAGTACTTC

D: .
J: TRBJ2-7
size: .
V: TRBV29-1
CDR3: CSVVGRRAGSYEQYF
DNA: TGCAGCGTTGTGGGCCGACGGGCGGGCTCCTACGAGCAGTACTTC

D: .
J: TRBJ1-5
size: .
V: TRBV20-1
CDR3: CSAPSPYSNQPQHF
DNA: TGCAGTGCGCCATCACCTTATAGCAATCAGCCCCAGCATTTT

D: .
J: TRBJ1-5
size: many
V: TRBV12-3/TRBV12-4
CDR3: CASSLSGRWDQPQHF
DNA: TGTGCCAGCAGTTTATCGGGGCGTTGGGATCAGCCCCAGCATTTT

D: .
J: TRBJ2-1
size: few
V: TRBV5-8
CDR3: CASSLGPNEQFF
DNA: TGTGCCAGCAGCTTGGGGCCAAATGAGCAGTTCTTC

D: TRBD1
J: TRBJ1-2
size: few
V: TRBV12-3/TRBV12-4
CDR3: CASSLLGRGQGYTF
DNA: TGTGCCAGCAGTTTATTAGGCAGGGGGCAAGGCTACACCTTC

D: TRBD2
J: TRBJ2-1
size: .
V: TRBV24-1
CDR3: CATSGAGAPNSNEQFF
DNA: TGTGCCACCAGCGGTGCGGGAGCACCAAATAGCAATGAGCAGTTCTTC

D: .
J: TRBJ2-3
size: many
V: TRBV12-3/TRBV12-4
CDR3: CASSTTWNTQYF
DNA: TGTGCCAGCAGTACGACTTGGAATACGCAGTATTTT

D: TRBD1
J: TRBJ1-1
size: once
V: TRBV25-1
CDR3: CASTEARQGAGTEAFF
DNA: TGTGCCAGCACCGAAGCCCGACAGGGGGCCGGGACTGAAGCTTTCTTT

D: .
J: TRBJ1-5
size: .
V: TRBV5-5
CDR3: CASSLNGGGQPQHF
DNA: TGTGCCAGCAGCTTGAATGGGGGCGGTCAGCCCCAGCATTTT

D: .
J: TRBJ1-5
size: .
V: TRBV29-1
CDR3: CSVLFSDSSQHF
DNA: TGCAGCGTTTTGTTTTCGGACAGCTCCCAGCATTTT

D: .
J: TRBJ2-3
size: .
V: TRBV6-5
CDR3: CASSYSFLASTDTQYF
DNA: TGTGCCAGCAGTTACTCGTTTCTAGCGAGCACAGATACGCAGTATTTT

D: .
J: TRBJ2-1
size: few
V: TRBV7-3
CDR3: CASTADPSYNEQFF
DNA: TGTGCCAGCACCGCAGATCCCTCCTACAATGAGCAGTTCTTC

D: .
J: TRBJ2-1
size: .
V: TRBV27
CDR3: CASSLYLPWSLNLDNEQFF
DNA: TGTGCCAGCAGTTTATATCTACCGTGGAGTCTAAATCTTGACAATGAGCAGTTCTTC

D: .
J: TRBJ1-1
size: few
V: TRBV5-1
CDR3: CASSFLSGETTEAFF
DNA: TGCGCCAGCAGCTTTTTATCAGGGGAGACCACTGAAGCTTTCTTT

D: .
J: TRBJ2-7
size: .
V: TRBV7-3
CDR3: CAWYEQYF
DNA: TGTGCCTGGTACGAGCAGTACTTC

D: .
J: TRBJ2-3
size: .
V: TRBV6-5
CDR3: CASSYSGDINTQYF
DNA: TGTGCCAGCAGTTACTCGGGGGACATAAATACGCAGTATTTT

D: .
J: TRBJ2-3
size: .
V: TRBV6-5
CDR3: CASSSRLPTDTQYF
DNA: TGTGCCAGCAGTTCACGACTACCCACAGATACGCAGTATTTT

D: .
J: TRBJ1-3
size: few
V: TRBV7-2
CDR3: CASSLNLNTIYF
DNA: TGTGCCAGCAGCTTGAACCTAAACACCATATATTTT

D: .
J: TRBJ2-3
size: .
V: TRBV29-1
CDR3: CSVGPGSTDTQYF
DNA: TGCAGCGTTGGTCCGGGCAGCACAGATACGCAGTATTTT

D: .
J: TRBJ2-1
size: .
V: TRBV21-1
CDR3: CASSNRLTSSYNEQFF
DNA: TGTGCCAGCAGCAACCGACTAACCAGCTCCTACAATGAGCAGTTCTTC

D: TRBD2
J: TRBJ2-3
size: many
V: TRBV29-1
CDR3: CSVRLAGGPADTQYF
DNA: TGCAGCGTTCGACTAGCGGGAGGGCCGGCAGATACGCAGTATTTT

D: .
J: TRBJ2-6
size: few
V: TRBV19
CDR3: CASSMSISGANVLTF
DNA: TGTGCCAGTAGTATGTCTATCTCTGGGGCCAACGTCCTGACTTTC

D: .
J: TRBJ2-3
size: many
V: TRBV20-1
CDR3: CSAPDGRGTDTQYF
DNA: TGCAGTGCCCCAGACGGACGGGGCACAGATACGCAGTATTTT

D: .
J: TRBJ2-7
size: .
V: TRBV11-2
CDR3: CASSLDLIRDTSSYEQYF
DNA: TGTGCCAGCAGCTTAGATTTAATCAGGGACACATCGTCCTACGAGCAGTACTTC

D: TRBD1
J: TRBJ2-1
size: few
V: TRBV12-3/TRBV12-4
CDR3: CASSFPGQGNNEQFF
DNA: TGTGCCAGCAGTTTTCCGGGACAGGGTAACAATGAGCAGTTCTTC

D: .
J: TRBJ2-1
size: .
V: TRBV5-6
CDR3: CASSFTGPIMNEQFF
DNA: TGTGCCAGCAGCTTTACGGGACCCATTATGAATGAGCAGTTCTTC

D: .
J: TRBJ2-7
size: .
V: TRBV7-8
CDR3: CASSLPPWKRNEQYF
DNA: TGTGCCAGCAGCCTCCCGCCCTGGAAGCGGAACGAGCAGTACTTC

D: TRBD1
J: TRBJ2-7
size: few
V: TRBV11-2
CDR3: CASSPTGTGDYEQYF
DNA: TGTGCCAGCAGCCCCACCGGGACAGGGGACTACGAGCAGTACTTC

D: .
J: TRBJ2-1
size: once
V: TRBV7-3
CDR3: CASSPTPGSYNEQFF
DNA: TGTGCCAGCAGCCCGACTCCGGGGTCCTACAATGAGCAGTTCTTC

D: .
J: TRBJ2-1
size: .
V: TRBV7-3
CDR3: CASSTSAGNEQFF
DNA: TGTGCCAGCAGCACCTCGGCAGGCAATGAGCAGTTCTTC

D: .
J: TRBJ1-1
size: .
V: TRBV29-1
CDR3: CSAKTTATEAFF
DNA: TGCAGCGCTAAGACAACAGCCACTGAAGCTTTCTTT

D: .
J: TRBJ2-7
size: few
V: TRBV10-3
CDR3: CAIRGTRYEQYF
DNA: TGTGCCATCCGAGGAACTCGCTACGAGCAGTACTTC

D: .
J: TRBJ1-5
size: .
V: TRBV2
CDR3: CASSVGDLFNQPQHF
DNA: TGTGCCAGCAGTGTAGGGGATTTATTCAATCAGCCCCAGCATTTT

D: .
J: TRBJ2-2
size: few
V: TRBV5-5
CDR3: CASSSPGQVTGELFF
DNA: TGTGCCAGCAGCTCGCCGGGACAAGTTACCGGGGAGCTGTTTTTT

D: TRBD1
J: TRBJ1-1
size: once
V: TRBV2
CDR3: CASAGGFDTEAFF
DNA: TGTGCCAGCGCAGGGGGTTTCGACACTGAAGCTTTCTTT

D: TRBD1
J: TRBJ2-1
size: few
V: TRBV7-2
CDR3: CASSLGVGQGNRWQFF
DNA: TGTGCCAGCAGCTTAGGCGTGGGACAGGGTAATAGGTGGCAGTTCTTC

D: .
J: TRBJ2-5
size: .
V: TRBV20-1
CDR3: CSAQGFQETQYF
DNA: TGCAGTGCCCAGGGGTTCCAAGAGACCCAGTACTTC